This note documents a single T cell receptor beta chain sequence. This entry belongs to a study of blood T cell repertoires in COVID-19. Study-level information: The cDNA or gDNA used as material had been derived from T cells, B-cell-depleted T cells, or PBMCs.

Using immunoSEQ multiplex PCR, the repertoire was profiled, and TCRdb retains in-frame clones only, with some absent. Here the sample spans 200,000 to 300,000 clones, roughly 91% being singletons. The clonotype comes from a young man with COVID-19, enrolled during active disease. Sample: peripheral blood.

The CDR3 loop is CASSSRQTPNQPQHF. The CDR3 DNA is TGTGCCAGCAGCTCCCGACAGACCCCCAATCAGCCCCAGCATTTT. V usage is TRBV11-2 and J usage is TRBJ1-5; possibly TRBD1 for D (5 bases). The V and J ends lost 4 bases and 3 bases respectively, with 13 bases between them. This CDR3 has 15 amino acids. CDR1 is SGHAT and CDR2 is FQNNGV in the germline V gene.